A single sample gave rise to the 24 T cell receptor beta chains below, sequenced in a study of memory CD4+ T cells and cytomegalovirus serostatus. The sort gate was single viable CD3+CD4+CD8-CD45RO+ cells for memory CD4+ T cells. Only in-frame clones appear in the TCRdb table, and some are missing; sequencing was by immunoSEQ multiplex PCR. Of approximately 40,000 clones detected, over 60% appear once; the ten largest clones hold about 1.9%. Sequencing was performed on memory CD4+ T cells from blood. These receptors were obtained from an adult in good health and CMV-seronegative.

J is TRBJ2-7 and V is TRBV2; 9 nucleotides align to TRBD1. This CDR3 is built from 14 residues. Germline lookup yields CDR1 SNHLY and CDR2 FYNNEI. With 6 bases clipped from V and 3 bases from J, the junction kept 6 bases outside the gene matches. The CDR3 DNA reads TGTGCCAGCAGCGAACAGGGGGCCGGCTACGAGCAGTACTTC. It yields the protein CASSEQGAGYEQYF.

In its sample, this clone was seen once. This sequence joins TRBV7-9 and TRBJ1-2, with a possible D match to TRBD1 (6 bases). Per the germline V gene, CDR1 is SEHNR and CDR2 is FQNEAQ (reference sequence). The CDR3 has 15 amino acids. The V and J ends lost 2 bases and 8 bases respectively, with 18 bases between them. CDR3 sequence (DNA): TGTGCCAGCAGCTTAAAGGCAATGGCAGGGGAAGGCTACACCTTC. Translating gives CASSLKAMAGEGYTF.

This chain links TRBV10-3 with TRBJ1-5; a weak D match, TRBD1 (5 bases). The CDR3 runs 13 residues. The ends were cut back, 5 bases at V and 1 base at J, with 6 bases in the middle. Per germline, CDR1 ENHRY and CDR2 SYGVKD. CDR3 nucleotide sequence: TGTGCCATCAGTCGGGACAGCAATCAGCCCCAGCATTTT. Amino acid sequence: CAISRDSNQPQHF.

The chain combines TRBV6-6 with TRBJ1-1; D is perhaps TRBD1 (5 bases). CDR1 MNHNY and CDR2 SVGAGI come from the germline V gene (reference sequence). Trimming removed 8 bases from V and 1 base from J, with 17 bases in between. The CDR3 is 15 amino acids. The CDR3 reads CASERPGTSNTEAFF. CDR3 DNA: TGTGCCAGCGAACGGCCCGGGACTTCGAACACTGAAGCTTTCTTT.

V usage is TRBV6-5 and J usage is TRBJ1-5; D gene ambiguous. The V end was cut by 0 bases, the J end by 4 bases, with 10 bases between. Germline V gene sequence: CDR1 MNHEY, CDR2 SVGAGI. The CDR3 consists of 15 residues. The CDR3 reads CASSYSPAGNQPQHF. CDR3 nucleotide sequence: TGTGCCAGCAGTTACTCACCGGCCGGGAATCAGCCCCAGCATTTT.

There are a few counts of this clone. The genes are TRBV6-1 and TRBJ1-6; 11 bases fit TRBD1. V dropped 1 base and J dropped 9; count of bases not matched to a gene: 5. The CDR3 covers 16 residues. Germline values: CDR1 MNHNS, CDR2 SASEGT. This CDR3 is CASSEDAGTGGSPLHF. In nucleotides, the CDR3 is TGTGCCAGCAGTGAAGACGCCGGGACAGGGGGTTCACCCCTCCACTTT.

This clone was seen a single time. CDR3 region: CASSVIRGQTGELFF. Written as DNA, the CDR3 is TGTGCCAGCAGTGTAATCAGGGGGCAAACCGGGGAGCTGTTTTTT. The chain employs TRBV2 and TRBJ2-2; TRBD1 agrees at 8 bases. With V trimmed by 4 bases and J by 5 bases, 6 bases remained unmatched. CDR3 length: 15 amino acids. CDR1 SNHLY and CDR2 FYNNEI come from the germline V gene.

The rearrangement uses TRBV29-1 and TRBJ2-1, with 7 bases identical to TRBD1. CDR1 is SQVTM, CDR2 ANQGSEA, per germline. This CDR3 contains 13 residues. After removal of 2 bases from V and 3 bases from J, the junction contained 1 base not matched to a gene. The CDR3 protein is CSVEQGVYNEQFF. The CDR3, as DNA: TGCAGCGTTGAACAGGGGGTCTACAATGAGCAGTTCTTC.

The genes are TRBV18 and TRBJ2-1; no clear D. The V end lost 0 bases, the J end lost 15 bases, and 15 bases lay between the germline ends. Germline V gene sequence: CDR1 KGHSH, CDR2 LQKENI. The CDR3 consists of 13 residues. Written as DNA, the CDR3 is TGTGCCAGCTCACCACCGGTTCTAGAACGTCGGTTCTTC. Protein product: CASSPPVLERRFF. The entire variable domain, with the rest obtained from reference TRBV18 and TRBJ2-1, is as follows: NAGVMQNPRHLVRRRGQEARLRCSPMKGHSHVYWYRQLPEEGLKFMVYLQKENIIDESGMPKERFSAEFPKEGPSILRIQQVVRGDSAAYFCASSPPVLERRFFGPGTRLTVL.

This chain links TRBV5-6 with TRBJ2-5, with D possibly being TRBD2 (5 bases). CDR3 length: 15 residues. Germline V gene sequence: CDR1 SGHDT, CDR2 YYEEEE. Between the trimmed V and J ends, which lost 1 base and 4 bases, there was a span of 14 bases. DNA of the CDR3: TGTGCCAGCAGCTTGTTCGGGTCGGCGGGAGAGACCCAGTACTTC. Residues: CASSLFGSAGETQYF.

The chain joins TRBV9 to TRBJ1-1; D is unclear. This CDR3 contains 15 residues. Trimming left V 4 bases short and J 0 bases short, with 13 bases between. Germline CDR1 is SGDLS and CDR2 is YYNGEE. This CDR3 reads CASSYGVSLNTEAFF. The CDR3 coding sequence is TGTGCCAGCAGCTATGGTGTCAGCCTGAACACTGAAGCTTTCTTT.

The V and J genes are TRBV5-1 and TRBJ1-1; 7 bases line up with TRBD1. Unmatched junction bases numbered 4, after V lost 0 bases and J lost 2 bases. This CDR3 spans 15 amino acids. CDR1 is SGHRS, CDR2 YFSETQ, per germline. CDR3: CASSLGRTGNTEAFF. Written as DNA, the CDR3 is TGCGCCAGCAGCTTGGGTCGGACAGGTAACACTGAAGCTTTCTTT.

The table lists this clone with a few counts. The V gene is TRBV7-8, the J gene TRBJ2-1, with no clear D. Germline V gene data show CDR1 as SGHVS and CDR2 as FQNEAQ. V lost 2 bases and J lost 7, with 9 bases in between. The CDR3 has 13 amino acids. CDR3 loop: CASSLLGSNEQFF. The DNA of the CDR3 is TGTGCCAGCAGCTTATTGGGCTCTAATGAGCAGTTCTTC.

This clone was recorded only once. The CDR3 DNA reads as TGTGCCAGCAGTGAAGCGCCCGAGGGGTATGGCTACACCTTC. Translated, it gives CASSEAPEGYGYTF. The chain links TRBV6-1 to TRBJ1-2, with D perhaps matching TRBD1 (5 bases). V was cut by 0 bases and J by 5 bases, with 10 bases left in between. The CDR3 spans 14 residues. Germline CDR1 reads MNHNS; CDR2 reads SASEGT.

CDR3 residues: CASSRDRVSSSYEQYF. In nucleotides, the CDR3 is TGCGCCAGCAGCCGGGACAGGGTTTCCTCCTCCTACGAGCAGTACTTC. The chain employs TRBV4-1 and TRBJ2-7, with 9 bases identical to TRBD1. J gave up 0 bases and V 4 bases, and 7 bases lay outside the gene matches. The CDR3 extends over 16 amino acids. The germline V gene encodes CDR1 MGHRA and CDR2 YSYEKL.

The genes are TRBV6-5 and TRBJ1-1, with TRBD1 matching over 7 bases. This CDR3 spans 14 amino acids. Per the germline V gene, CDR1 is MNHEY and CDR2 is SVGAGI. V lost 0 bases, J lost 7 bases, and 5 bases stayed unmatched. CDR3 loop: CASSYSGQIGEAFF. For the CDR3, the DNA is TGTGCCAGCAGTTACTCGGGACAGATAGGTGAAGCTTTCTTT.

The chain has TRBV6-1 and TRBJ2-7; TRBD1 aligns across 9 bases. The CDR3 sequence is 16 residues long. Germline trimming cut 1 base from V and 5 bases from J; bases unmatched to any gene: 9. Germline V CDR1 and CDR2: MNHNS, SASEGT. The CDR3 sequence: CASSEVPGQGLDEQYF. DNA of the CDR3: TGTGCCAGCAGTGAAGTTCCGGGACAGGGATTGGACGAGCAGTACTTC.

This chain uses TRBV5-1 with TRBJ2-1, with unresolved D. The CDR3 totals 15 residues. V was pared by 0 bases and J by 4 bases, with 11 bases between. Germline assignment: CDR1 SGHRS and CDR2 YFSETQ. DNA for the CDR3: TGCGCCAGCAGCTTGGACCCGACCTCTTACAATGAGCAGTTCTTC. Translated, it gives CASSLDPTSYNEQFF. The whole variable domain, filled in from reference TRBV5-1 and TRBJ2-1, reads KAGVTQTPRYLIKTRGQQVTLSCSPISGHRSVSWYQQTPGQGLQFLFEYFSETQRNKGNFPGRFSGRQFSNSRSEMNVSTLELGDSALYLCASSLDPTSYNEQFFGPGTRLTVL.

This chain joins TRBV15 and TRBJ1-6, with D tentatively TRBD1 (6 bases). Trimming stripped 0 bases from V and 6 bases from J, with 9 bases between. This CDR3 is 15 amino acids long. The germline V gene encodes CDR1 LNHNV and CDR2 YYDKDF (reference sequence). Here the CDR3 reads CATSRDAGVNSPLHF. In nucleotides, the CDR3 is TGTGCCACCAGCAGAGACGCAGGGGTTAATTCACCCCTCCACTTT.

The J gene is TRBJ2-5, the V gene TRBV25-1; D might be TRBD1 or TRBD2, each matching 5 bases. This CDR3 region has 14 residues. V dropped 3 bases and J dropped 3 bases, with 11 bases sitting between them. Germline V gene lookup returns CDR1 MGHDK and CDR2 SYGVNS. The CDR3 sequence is CASSERGYKETQYF. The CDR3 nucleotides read TGTGCCAGCAGTGAGAGGGGATACAAAGAGACCCAGTACTTC.

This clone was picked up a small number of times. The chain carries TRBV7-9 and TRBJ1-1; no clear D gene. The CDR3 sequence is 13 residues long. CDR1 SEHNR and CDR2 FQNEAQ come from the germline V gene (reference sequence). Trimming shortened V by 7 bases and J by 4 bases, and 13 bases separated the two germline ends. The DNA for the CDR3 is TGTGCCAGCAATGTACAAAGATCCACTGAAGCTTTCTTT. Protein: CASNVQRSTEAFF.

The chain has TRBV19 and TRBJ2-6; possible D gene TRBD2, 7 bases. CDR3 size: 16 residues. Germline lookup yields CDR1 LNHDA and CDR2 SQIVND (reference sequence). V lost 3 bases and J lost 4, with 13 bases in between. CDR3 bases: TGTGCCAGTAGTATGTCCGGGGGGCGCGGGGCCAACGTCCTGACTTTC. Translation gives CASSMSGGRGANVLTF. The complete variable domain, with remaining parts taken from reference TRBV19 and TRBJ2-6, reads DGGITQSPKYLFRKEGQNVTLSCEQNLNHDAMYWYRQDPGQGLRLIYYSQIVNDFQKGDIAEGYSVSREKKESFPLTVTSAQKNPTAFYLCASSMSGGRGANVLTFGAGSRLTVL.

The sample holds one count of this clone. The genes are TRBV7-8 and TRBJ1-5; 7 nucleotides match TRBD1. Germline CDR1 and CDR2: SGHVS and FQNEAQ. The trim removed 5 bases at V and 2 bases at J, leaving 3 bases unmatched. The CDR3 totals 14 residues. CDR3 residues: CASSTDRGNQPQHF. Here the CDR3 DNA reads TGTGCCAGCAGCACAGACAGGGGCAATCAGCCCCAGCATTTT.

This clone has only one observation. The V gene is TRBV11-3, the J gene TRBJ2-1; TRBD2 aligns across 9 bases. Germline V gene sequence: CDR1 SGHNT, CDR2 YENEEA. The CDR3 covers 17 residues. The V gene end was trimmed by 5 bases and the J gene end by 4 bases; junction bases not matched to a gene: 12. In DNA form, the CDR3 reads TGTGCCAGCAGCCTAGGAGCCTCTAGCGGGGTTTACAATGAGCAGTTCTTC. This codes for CASSLGASSGVYNEQFF. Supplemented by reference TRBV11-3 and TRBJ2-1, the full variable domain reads EAGVVQSPRYKIIEKKQPVAFWCNPISGHNTLYWYLQNLGQGPELLIRYENEEAVDDSQLPKDRFSAERLKGVDSTLKIQPAELGDSAVYLCASSLGASSGVYNEQFFGPGTRLTVL.